The clone carrying this T cell receptor (beta chain) appeared a single time. The antigen is undetermined. The CDR3 spans 16 residues. Germline CDR1 and CDR2: MDHEN and SYDVKM. cDNA libraries of TCR beta carried unique molecular identifiers. From the PCR reads, TCRdb called clonotypes with MiXCR, one entry per CDR3 protein. Of fewer than 600,000 distinct CDR3 sequences listed, roughly 45% are singletons. These data come from a study of post-analysis software for immune sequencing data. Whole-study results and caveats: The five TRBV segments detected at higher frequency in patients than in controls included TRBV5-6, TRBV5-1 and TRBV20-1.

The specimen sequenced was blood. V usage is TRBV28 and J usage is TRBJ2-5, with D perhaps TRBD1 or TRBD2 (6 bases each). The J call may be in error: the DNA end matches TRBJ2-7 better. This TCR derives from a girl aged 5-17 years with multiple sclerosis. CDR3 protein: CASSSQPGASLYEQYF. The CDR3 bases are TGTGCCAGCAGTTCTCAACCGGGGGCATCCCTCTACGAGCAGTACTTC.